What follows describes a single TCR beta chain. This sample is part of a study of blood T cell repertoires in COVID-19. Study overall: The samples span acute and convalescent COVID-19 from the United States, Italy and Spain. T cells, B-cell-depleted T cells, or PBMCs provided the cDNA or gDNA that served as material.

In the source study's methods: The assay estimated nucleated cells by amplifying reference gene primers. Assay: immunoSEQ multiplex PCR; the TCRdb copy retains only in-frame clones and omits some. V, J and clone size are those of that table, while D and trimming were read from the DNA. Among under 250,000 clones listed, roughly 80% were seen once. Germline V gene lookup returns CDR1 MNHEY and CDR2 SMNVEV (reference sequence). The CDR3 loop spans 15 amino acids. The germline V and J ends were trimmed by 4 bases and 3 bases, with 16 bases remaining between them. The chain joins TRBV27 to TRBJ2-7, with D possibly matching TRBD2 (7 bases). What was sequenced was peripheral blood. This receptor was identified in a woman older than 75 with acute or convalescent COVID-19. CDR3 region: CASSSPGGQIYEQYF. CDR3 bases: TGTGCCAGCAGTTCGCCGGGGGGACAAATCTACGAGCAGTACTTC.